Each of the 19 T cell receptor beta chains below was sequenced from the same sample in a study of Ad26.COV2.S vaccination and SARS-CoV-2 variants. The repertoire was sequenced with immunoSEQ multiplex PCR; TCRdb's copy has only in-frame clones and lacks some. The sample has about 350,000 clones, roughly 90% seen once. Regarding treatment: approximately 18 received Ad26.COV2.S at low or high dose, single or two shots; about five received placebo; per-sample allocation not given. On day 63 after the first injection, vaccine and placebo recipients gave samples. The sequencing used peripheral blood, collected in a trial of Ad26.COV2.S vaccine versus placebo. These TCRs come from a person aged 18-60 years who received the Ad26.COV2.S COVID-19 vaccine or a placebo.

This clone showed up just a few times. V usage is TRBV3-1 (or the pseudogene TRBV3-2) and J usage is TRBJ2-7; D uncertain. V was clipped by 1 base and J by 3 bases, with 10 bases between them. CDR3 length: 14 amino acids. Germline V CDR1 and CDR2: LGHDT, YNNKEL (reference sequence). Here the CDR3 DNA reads TGTGCCAGCAGCCAAGTAGCACAGATCTACGAGCAGTACTTC. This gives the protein CASSQVAQIYEQYF.

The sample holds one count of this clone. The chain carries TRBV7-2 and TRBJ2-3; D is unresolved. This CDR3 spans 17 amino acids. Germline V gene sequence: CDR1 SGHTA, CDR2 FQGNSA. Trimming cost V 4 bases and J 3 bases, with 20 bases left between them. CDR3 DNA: TGTGCCAGCAGCTACTCGGTCCGCAGATTGAAGACAGATACGCAGTATTTT. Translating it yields CASSYSVRRLKTDTQYF.

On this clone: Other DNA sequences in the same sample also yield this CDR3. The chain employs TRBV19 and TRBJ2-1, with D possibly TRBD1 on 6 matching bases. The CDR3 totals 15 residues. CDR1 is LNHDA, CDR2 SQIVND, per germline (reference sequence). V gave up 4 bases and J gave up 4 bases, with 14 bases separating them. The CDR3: CASSRPGTPYNEQFF. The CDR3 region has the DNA TGTGCCAGTAGTAGACCCGGGACACCATACAATGAGCAGTTCTTC.

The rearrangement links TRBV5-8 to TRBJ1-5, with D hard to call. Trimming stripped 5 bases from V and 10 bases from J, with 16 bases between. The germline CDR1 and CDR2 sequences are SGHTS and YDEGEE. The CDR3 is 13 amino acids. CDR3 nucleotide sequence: TGTGCCAGCAGGAAGGACCGGGGTGGACCCCAGCATTTT. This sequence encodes CASRKDRGGPQHF.

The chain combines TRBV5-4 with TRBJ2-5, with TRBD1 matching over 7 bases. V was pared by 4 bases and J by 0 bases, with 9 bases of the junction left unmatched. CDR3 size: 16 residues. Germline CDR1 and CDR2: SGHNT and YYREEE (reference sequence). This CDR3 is CASSRGQVGYQETQYF. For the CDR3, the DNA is TGTGCCAGCAGCAGGGGGCAGGTTGGGTACCAAGAGACCCAGTACTTC. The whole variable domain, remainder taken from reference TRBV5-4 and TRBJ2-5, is ETGVTQSPTHLIKTRGQQVTLRCSSQSGHNTVSWYQQALGQGPQFIFQYYREEENGRGNFPPRFSGLQFPNYSSELNVNALELDDSALYLCASSRGQVGYQETQYFGPGTRLLVL.

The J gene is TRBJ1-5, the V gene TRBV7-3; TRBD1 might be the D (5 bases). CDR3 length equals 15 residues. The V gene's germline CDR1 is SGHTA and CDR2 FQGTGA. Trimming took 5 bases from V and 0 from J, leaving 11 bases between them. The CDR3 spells CASSPGGYSNQPQHF. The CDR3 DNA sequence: TGTGCCAGCAGCCCGGGGGGGTATAGCAATCAGCCCCAGCATTTT.

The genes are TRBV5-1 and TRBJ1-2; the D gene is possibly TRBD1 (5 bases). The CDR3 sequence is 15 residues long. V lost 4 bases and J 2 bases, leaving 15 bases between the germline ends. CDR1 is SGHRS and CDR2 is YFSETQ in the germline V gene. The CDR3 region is CASSPGQSLNYGYTF. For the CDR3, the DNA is TGCGCCAGCAGCCCGGGGCAATCGCTAAACTATGGCTACACCTTC. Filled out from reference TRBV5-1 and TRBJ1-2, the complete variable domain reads KAGVTQTPRYLIKTRGQQVTLSCSPISGHRSVSWYQQTPGQGLQFLFEYFSETQRNKGNFPGRFSGRQFSNSRSEMNVSTLELGDSALYLCASSPGQSLNYGYTFGSGTRLTVV.

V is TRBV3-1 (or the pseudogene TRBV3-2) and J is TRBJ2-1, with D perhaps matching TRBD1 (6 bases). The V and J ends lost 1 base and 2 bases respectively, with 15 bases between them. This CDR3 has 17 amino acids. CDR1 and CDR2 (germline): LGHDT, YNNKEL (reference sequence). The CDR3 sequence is CASSQGDRHKTYNEQFF. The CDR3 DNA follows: TGTGCCAGCAGCCAAGGAGACAGGCATAAAACCTACAATGAGCAGTTCTTC.

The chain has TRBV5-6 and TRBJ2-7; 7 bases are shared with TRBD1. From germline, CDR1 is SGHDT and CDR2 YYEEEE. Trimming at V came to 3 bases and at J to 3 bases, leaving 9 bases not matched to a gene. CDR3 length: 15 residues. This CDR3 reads CASSSGQTTFYEQYF. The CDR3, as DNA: TGTGCCAGCAGCTCGGGACAGACGACTTTCTACGAGCAGTACTTC.

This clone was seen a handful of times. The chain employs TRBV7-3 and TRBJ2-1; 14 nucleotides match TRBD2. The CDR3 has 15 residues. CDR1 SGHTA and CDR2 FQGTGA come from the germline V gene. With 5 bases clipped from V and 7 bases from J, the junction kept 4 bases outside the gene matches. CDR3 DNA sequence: TGTGCCAGCAGCACCGGGACTAGCGGGAGAAATGAGCAGTTCTTC. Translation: CASSTGTSGRNEQFF.

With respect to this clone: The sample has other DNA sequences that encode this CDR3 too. The CDR3, as DNA: TGTGCCAGCAGTGATACAGGGGGTCCGTACGAGCAGTACTTC. Translated, it gives CASSDTGGPYEQYF. The rearrangement uses TRBV6-1 and TRBJ2-7; 8 nucleotides line up with TRBD1. CDR1 MNHNS and CDR2 SASEGT come from the germline V gene. The J segment lost 4 bases and the V segment lost 3 bases, leaving 5 bases of the junction unmatched. This CDR3 spans 14 amino acids.

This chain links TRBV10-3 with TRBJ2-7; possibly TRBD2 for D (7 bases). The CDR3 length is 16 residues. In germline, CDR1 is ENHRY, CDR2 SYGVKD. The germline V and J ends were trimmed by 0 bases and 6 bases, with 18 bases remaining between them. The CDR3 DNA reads TGTGCCATCAGTGAGTCGGGGGGGCAAGCCTACGGCGAGCAGTACTTC. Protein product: CAISESGGQAYGEQYF.

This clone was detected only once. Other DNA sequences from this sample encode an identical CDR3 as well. In DNA form, the CDR3 reads TGTGCCAGTACCGGGGACAGTTCCTACGAGCAGTACTTC. Amino acids: CASTGDSSYEQYF. The chain carries TRBV19 and TRBJ2-7; TRBD1 agrees at 7 bases. This CDR3 is 13 amino acids long. V lost 7 bases and J lost 1; bases outside the gene matches: 4. Germline CDR1 and CDR2: LNHDA and SQIVND (reference sequence).

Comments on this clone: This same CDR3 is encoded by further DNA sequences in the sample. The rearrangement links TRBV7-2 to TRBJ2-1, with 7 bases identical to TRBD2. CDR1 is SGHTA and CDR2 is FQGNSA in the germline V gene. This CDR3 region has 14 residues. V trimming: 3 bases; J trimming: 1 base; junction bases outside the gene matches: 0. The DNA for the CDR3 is TGTGCCAGCAGCTTTAGCGGGTCCTACAATGAGCAGTTCTTC. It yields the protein CASSFSGSYNEQFF.

CDR3 DNA: TGCGCCAGCAGCCCCGGGACTAGCGGGGCCCTCGAGCAGTACTTC. Its translation: CASSPGTSGALEQYF. V is TRBV5-1 and J is TRBJ2-7; TRBD2 aligns across 13 bases. The CDR3 is 15 residues long. Germline V gene sequence: CDR1 SGHRS, CDR2 YFSETQ. V lost 4 bases and J lost 6; bases outside the gene matches: 7.

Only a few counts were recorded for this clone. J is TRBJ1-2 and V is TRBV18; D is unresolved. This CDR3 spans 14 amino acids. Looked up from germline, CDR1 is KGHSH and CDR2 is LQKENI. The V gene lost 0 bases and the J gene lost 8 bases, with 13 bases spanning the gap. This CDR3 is CASSPPGDSRGYTF. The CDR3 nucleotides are TGTGCCAGCTCACCACCAGGAGATTCGAGGGGCTACACCTTC.

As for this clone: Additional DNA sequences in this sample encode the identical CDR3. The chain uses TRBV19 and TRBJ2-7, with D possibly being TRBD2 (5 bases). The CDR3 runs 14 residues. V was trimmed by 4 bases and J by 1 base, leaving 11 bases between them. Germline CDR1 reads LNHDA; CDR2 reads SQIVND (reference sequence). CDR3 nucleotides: TGTGCCAGTAGTACTGGATCGGGGTCCTACGAGCAGTACTTC. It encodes CASSTGSGSYEQYF.

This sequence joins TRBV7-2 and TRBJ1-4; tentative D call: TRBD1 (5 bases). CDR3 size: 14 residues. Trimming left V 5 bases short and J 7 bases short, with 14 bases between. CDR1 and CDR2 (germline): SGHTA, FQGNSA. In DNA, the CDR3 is TGTGCCAGCAGCCCCAGGGATTTGGTTGAAAAACTGTTTTTT. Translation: CASSPRDLVEKLFF.

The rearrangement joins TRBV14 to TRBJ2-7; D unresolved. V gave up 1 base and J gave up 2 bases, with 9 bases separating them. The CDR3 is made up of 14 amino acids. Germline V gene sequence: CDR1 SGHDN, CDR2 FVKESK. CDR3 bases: TGTGCCAGCAGCCAAGGGGTAGTCCCCTACGAGCAGTACTTC. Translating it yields CASSQGVVPYEQYF.